This T cell receptor beta chain comes out of a study of patients and donors after allogeneic stem cell transplantation. A single record per CDR3 protein comes from TCRdb applying MiXCR to the RT-PCR reads. The sample records more than 150,000 distinct CDR3 sequences, more than 35% being singletons. This CDR3 spans 14 amino acids. CDR1 is SGHKS and CDR2 is YYEKEE in the germline V gene (reference sequence). Trimming cost V 2 bases and J 0 bases, with 9 bases left between them. This chain links TRBV5-5 with TRBJ2-7; D uncertain. The source of this sequence is a human donor who was either an allogeneic HSCT recipient or a stem cell or donor lymphocyte infusion donor (not recorded which). It is not recorded whose cells these are; they may come from a transplant donor. The sample taken for sequencing was blood, either unsorted or a sorted T cell fraction (not recorded which). CDR3 sequence (DNA): TGTGCCAGCAGCTTAGCGCCGAGCTCCTACGAGCAGTACTTC. Its translation is CASSLAPSSYEQYF. Complete variable domain (other parts from reference TRBV5-5 and TRBJ2-7): DAGVTQSPTHLIKTRGQQVTLRCSPISGHKSVSWYQQVLGQGPQFIFQYYEKEERGRGNFPDRFSARQFPNYSSELNVNALLLGDSALYLCASSLAPSSYEQYFGPGTRLTVT.